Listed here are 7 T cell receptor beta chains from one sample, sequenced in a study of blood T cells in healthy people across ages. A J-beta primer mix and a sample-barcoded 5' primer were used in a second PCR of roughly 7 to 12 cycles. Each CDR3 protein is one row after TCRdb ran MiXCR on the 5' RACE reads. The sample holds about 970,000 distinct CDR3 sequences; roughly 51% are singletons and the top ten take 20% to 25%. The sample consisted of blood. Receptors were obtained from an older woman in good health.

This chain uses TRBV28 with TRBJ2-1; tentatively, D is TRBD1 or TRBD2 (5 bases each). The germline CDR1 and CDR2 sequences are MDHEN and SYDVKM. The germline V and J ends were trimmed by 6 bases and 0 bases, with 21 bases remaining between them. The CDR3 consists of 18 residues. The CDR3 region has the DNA TGTGCCAGCAGGCACCCCCGGGGCATTTCGAGCTCCTACAATGAGCAGTTCTTC. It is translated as CASRHPRGISSSYNEQFF.

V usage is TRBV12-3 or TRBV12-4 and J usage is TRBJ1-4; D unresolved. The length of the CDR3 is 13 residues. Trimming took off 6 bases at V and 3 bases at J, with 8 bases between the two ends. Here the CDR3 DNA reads TGTGCCAGCAGAAGGGAAGCTAATGAAAAACTGTTTTTT. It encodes CASRREANEKLFF.

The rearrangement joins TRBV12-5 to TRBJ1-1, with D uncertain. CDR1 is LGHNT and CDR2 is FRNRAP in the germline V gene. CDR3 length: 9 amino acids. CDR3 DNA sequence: TGTGCCGTTGGCACTGAAGCTTTCTTT. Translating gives CAVGTEAFF.

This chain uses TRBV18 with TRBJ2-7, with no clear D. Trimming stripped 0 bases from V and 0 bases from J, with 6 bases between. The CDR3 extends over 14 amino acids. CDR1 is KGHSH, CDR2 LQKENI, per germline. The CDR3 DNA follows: TGTGCCAGCTCACCACCAGTTAGCTCCTACGAGCAGTACTTC. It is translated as CASSPPVSSYEQYF.

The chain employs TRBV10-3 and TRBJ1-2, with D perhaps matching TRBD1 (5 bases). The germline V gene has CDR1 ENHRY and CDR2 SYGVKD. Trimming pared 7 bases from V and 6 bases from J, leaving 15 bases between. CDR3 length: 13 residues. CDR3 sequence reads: CAINELGVHGYTF. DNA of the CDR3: TGTGCCATCAATGAATTAGGGGTCCATGGCTACACCTTC.

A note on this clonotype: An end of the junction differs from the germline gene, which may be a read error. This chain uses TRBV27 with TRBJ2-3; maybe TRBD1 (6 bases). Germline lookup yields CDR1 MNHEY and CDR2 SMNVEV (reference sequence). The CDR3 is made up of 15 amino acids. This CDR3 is CASSHRALSSDTQCF. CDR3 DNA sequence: TGTGCCAGCAGCCACAGGGCCCTTAGCTCAGATACGCAGTGTTTT.

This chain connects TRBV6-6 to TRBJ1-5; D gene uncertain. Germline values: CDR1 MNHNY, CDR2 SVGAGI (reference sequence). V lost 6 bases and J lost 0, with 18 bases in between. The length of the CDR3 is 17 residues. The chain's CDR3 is CASRNVLESYSNQPQHF. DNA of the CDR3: TGTGCCAGCAGAAACGTTTTGGAGTCATATAGCAATCAGCCCCAGCATTTT.